This TCR beta chain was captured by sequencing in a study of T cells in Graves' hyperthyroidism and ophthalmopathy. Study observations and caveats: Also found in blood were most expanded thyroid clonotypes above 0.001.

The V gene's germline CDR1 is MDHEN and CDR2 SYDVKM. Trimming pared 8 bases from V and 5 bases from J, leaving 15 bases between. The CDR3 is made up of 13 amino acids. There were TCR beta CDR3 regions amplified from RNA transcripts. Initially, a first-round RT-PCR of the TCR CDR3 employed the HTBI primer set. From the multiplex PCR reads, TCRdb called clonotypes with MiXCR, one entry per CDR3 protein. The sample contains more than 250,000 distinct CDR3 sequences, around 15% of which appear only once. This clonotype has ten or more counts. Its antigen remains unknown. Fresh peripheral blood, 9.5 to 10 ml of it, supplied the PBMCs.

The origin of this receptor is a woman aged 45-60 years with Graves' hyperthyroidism that later progressed to Graves' ophthalmopathy. The rearrangement uses TRBV28 and TRBJ2-5; D is ambiguous. Sequenced: blood. The CDR3 loop reads CASGVAGRETQYF. The CDR3 DNA is TGTGCCAGCGGGGTGGCCGGCCGGGAGACCCAGTACTTC.